This T cell receptor (beta chain) was obtained from a study of cytotoxic CD8 clonotypes in ibrutinib-treated CLL. This CDR3 spans 14 amino acids. Deletions cut 4 bases from V and 2 bases from J, with 12 bases between. Germline V gene sequence: CDR1 SEHNR, CDR2 FQNEAQ (reference sequence). The method was immunoSEQ multiplex PCR; TCRdb's version includes in-frame clones alone and lacks a portion of them. The table includes fewer than 200,000 clones, 84% detected once. This TCR derives from a human donor with chronic lymphocytic leukemia. The chain links TRBV7-9 to TRBJ2-7; the D is unclear. The input for sequencing was PBMCs, taken after 24 months of ibrutinib treatment. The CDR3 protein is CASSSIGRTYEQYF. For the CDR3, the DNA is TGTGCCAGCAGCTCAATCGGCAGAACCTACGAGCAGTACTTC.